A selection of T cell receptor beta chains follows, all from one sample in a study of identical twins. TCRdb ran MiXCR on the 5' RACE reads and lists one entry per CDR3 protein. The sample lists a few hundred thousand distinct CDR3 sequences; over 9.5% were seen once. Material: memory T cells sorted from blood. All receptors come from a man aged 45 to 65 in good health. Both conserved end residues are part of each CDR3. Fields, in order: V gene, J gene, D gene, clone size, CDR3 DNA, CDR3 protein. A D gene is named only where the DNA matches it firmly. Clone size is stated in some rows and not others, as once, few, many or a class when expanded.

V gene: TRBV20-1; J gene: TRBJ2-1; D gene: TRBD2; clone size: many; CDR3 DNA: TGCAGTGCTAGTGATTTTGGCCCTAGCGGGATCTACAATGAGCAGTTCTTC; CDR3 protein: CSASDFGPSGIYNEQFF
V gene: TRBV30; J gene: TRBJ1-1; D gene: TRBD1; clone size: NA; CDR3 DNA: TGTGCCTGGAGTACACCGGACAGGGGGCGGACTGAAGCTTTCTTT; CDR3 protein: CAWSTPDRGRTEAFF
V gene: TRBV6-1; J gene: TRBJ2-3; D gene: TRBD1; clone size: few; CDR3 DNA: TGTGCCAGCAGGGGACAGGTGGATACGCAGTATTTT; CDR3 protein: CASRGQVDTQYF
V gene: TRBV4-1; J gene: TRBJ2-5; D gene: NA; clone size: few; CDR3 DNA: TGCGCCAGCAGCCAGAGCCCGGGCTTAGGAGAGACCCAGTACTTC; CDR3 protein: CASSQSPGLGETQYF
V gene: TRBV11-2; J gene: TRBJ2-1; D gene: NA; clone size: NA; CDR3 DNA: TGTGCCAGCAGCTTAAGTGTTACAGGGTACAATGAGCAGTTCTTC; CDR3 protein: CASSLSVTGYNEQFF
V gene: TRBV5-1; J gene: TRBJ2-1; D gene: NA; clone size: many; CDR3 DNA: TGCGCCAGCAGCTCCTCCAATGAGCAGTTCTTC; CDR3 protein: CASSSSNEQFF
V gene: TRBV5-6; J gene: TRBJ2-1; D gene: TRBD1; clone size: few; CDR3 DNA: TGTGCCAGCAGCTTCGGACAGGGGGCCTATGAGCAGTTCTTC; CDR3 protein: CASSFGQGAYEQFF
V gene: TRBV27; J gene: TRBJ2-3; D gene: NA; clone size: NA; CDR3 DNA: TGTGCCAGCTCCAATATTAGAGTAAGGGCGCAGTATTTT; CDR3 protein: CASSNIRVRAQYF
V gene: TRBV4-1; J gene: TRBJ2-2; D gene: NA; clone size: few; CDR3 DNA: TGCGCCAGCAGCCAAGTTTTTGAGATTTCGAACACCGGGGAGCTGTTTTTT; CDR3 protein: CASSQVFEISNTGELFF
V gene: TRBV29-1; J gene: TRBJ2-1; D gene: TRBD2; clone size: many; CDR3 DNA: TGCAGCGTTCGTGGGACTAGCGGGAGTACAAATGAGCAGTTCTTC; CDR3 protein: CSVRGTSGSTNEQFF
V gene: TRBV20-1; J gene: TRBJ2-7; D gene: TRBD1; clone size: few; CDR3 DNA: TGCAGTGCCGCCGGGACAGGGGCGTACGAGCAGTACTTC; CDR3 protein: CSAAGTGAYEQYF
V gene: TRBV20-1; J gene: TRBJ2-7; D gene: TRBD2; clone size: few; CDR3 DNA: TGCAGTGCTAGAGAGATAAGAGCGGGAGGGGACTCCTACGAGCAGTACTTC; CDR3 protein: CSAREIRAGGDSYEQYF
V gene: TRBV7-2; J gene: TRBJ1-1; D gene: NA; clone size: many; CDR3 DNA: TGTGCCAGCAGCCCGGGATTTGGGGCGACCGACTACACTGAAGCTTTCTTT; CDR3 protein: CASSPGFGATDYTEAFF
V gene: TRBV7-2; J gene: TRBJ2-4; D gene: NA; clone size: many; CDR3 DNA: TGTGCCAGCAGCTCCCCGGACAGCGGGTGGGGTCAGTACTTC; CDR3 protein: CASSSPDSGWGQYF
V gene: TRBV7-2; J gene: TRBJ2-7; D gene: NA; clone size: NA; CDR3 DNA: TGTGCCAGCAGCCGGCGTCAGGACACCTACGAGCAGTACTTC; CDR3 protein: CASSRRQDTYEQYF
V gene: TRBV12-3/TRBV12-4; J gene: TRBJ1-5; D gene: NA; clone size: many; CDR3 DNA: TGTGCCAGCAGTTTATGGGGGGCTGAAAGCAATCAGCCCCAGCATTTT; CDR3 protein: CASSLWGAESNQPQHF
V gene: TRBV11-1; J gene: TRBJ2-2; D gene: NA; clone size: few; CDR3 DNA: TGTGCCAGCAGCTTAGTGAGTTTAATCTTCGCGAACACCGGGGAGCTGTTTTTT; CDR3 protein: CASSLVSLIFANTGELFF
V gene: TRBV5-4; J gene: TRBJ2-3; D gene: NA; clone size: NA; CDR3 DNA: TGTGCCAGCAGCTTGCCTTTCGGGGCGGGCGCAGATACGCAGTATTTT; CDR3 protein: CASSLPFGAGADTQYF
V gene: TRBV6-5; J gene: TRBJ2-1; D gene: NA; clone size: NA; CDR3 DNA: TGTGCCAGCAGTTCCAGAACTTTTGAGCAGTTCTTC; CDR3 protein: CASSSRTFEQFF
V gene: TRBV4-3; J gene: TRBJ2-7; D gene: TRBD2; clone size: few; CDR3 DNA: TGCGCCAGCAGCCGGACCGGGACTAGCGCGTACGAGCAGTACTTC; CDR3 protein: CASSRTGTSAYEQYF
V gene: TRBV20-1; J gene: TRBJ2-3; D gene: TRBD1; clone size: many; CDR3 DNA: TGCAGTGCTAGTACAGGGGGAGCGGATACGCAGTATTTT; CDR3 protein: CSASTGGADTQYF
V gene: TRBV7-6; J gene: TRBJ2-1; D gene: NA; clone size: NA; CDR3 DNA: TGTGCCAGCAGCTCAGGCCTTCAAGTTTACAATGAGCAGTTCTTC; CDR3 protein: CASSSGLQVYNEQFF
V gene: TRBV14; J gene: TRBJ1-6; D gene: NA; clone size: many; CDR3 DNA: TGTGCCAGCAGCCAAGCGGGGGCGCCCCCCTATAATTCACCCCTCCACTTT; CDR3 protein: CASSQAGAPPYNSPLHF
V gene: TRBV12-3/TRBV12-4; J gene: TRBJ2-4; D gene: TRBD2; clone size: NA; CDR3 DNA: TGTGCCAGCAGTTTAGAAGAGCGGGGGATTCCCGGTAACATTCAGTACTTC; CDR3 protein: CASSLEERGIPGNIQYF
V gene: TRBV9; J gene: TRBJ1-1; D gene: NA; clone size: many; CDR3 DNA: TGTGCCAGCAGGAGGGCTGGGGCGAACACTGAAGCTTTCTTT; CDR3 protein: CASRRAGANTEAFF
V gene: TRBV7-9; J gene: TRBJ2-6; D gene: NA; clone size: few; CDR3 DNA: TGTGCCAGCAGCTCCCCAACCTCTGGGGCCAACGTCCTGACTTTC; CDR3 protein: CASSSPTSGANVLTF
V gene: TRBV19; J gene: TRBJ1-5; D gene: NA; clone size: few; CDR3 DNA: TGTGCCTCTCGGGCCCCGGGCCTCAATCAGCCCCAGCATTTT; CDR3 protein: CASRAPGLNQPQHF
V gene: TRBV9; J gene: TRBJ2-1; D gene: NA; clone size: many; CDR3 DNA: TGTGCCAGCAGCTCTGGCACTAGCATCTACAATGAGCAGTTCTTC; CDR3 protein: CASSSGTSIYNEQFF
V gene: TRBV7-3; J gene: TRBJ2-2; D gene: NA; clone size: many; CDR3 DNA: TGTGCCAGCAGCGGAACGGGTTCGAACACCGGGGAGCTGTTTTTT; CDR3 protein: CASSGTGSNTGELFF
V gene: TRBV11-2; J gene: TRBJ2-3; D gene: NA; clone size: many; CDR3 DNA: TGTGCCAGCAGCTTCTTGGGCGGGGGCGGCACAGATACGCAGTATTTT; CDR3 protein: CASSFLGGGGTDTQYF
V gene: TRBV30; J gene: TRBJ2-7; D gene: NA; clone size: many; CDR3 DNA: TGTGCCTGGAGCGTCGGGGGCAGCTCCTACGAGCAGTACTTC; CDR3 protein: CAWSVGGSSYEQYF
V gene: TRBV5-1; J gene: TRBJ1-6; D gene: TRBD1; clone size: few; CDR3 DNA: TGCGCCAGCAGCCTGGACAGGGGACGCAATTCACCCCTCCACTTT; CDR3 protein: CASSLDRGRNSPLHF
V gene: TRBV24-1; J gene: TRBJ2-3; D gene: NA; clone size: many; CDR3 DNA: TGTGCCACCAGTGATTCCCTCACAGATACGCAGTATTTT; CDR3 protein: CATSDSLTDTQYF
V gene: TRBV19; J gene: TRBJ1-4; D gene: NA; clone size: NA; CDR3 DNA: TGTGCCAGCTCCCCTCAGCTATCGGGGGAAAAACTGTTTTTT; CDR3 protein: CASSPQLSGEKLFF
V gene: TRBV6-2/TRBV6-3; J gene: TRBJ2-1; D gene: NA; clone size: many; CDR3 DNA: TGTGCCAGCAGTGGACCGATTTACAATGAGCAGTTCTTC; CDR3 protein: CASSGPIYNEQFF
V gene: TRBV21-1; J gene: TRBJ2-7; D gene: NA; clone size: many; CDR3 DNA: TGTGCCAGCAGCGCAGACAGGGGCGAAAACTACGAGCAGTACTTC; CDR3 protein: CASSADRGENYEQYF
V gene: TRBV29-1; J gene: TRBJ2-2; D gene: NA; clone size: once; CDR3 DNA: TGCAGCGTTGCGTCCCAGGGATTGAACACCGGGGAGCTGTTTTTT; CDR3 protein: CSVASQGLNTGELFF
V gene: TRBV28; J gene: TRBJ1-5; D gene: NA; clone size: many; CDR3 DNA: TGTGCCAGCAGCCCGGGTGGCACCCTCAATCAGCCCCAGCATTTT; CDR3 protein: CASSPGGTLNQPQHF
V gene: TRBV7-2; J gene: TRBJ2-3; D gene: TRBD2; clone size: many; CDR3 DNA: TGTGCCAGCAGCTTAATGTTTGTCGGGCGGGAGGAGGATACGCAGTATTTT; CDR3 protein: CASSLMFVGREEDTQYF
V gene: TRBV24-1; J gene: TRBJ2-2; D gene: NA; clone size: many; CDR3 DNA: TGTGCCACCAGTGATTTGTTTGGGACCACGAACACCGGGGAGCTGTTTTTT; CDR3 protein: CATSDLFGTTNTGELFF
V gene: TRBV9; J gene: TRBJ2-1; D gene: NA; clone size: many; CDR3 DNA: TGTGCCAGCAGCGTAGAGCCTAGCTCCTACAATGAGCAGTTCTTC; CDR3 protein: CASSVEPSSYNEQFF
V gene: TRBV27; J gene: TRBJ2-7; D gene: NA; clone size: few; CDR3 DNA: TGTGCCAGCATGCAGGGGACCCGCTCCTACGAGCAGTACTTC; CDR3 protein: CASMQGTRSYEQYF
V gene: TRBV6-5; J gene: TRBJ1-2; D gene: NA; clone size: many; CDR3 DNA: TGTGCCAGCAGTTACAACAGGGTTGGGTATGGCTACACCTTC; CDR3 protein: CASSYNRVGYGYTF